This T cell receptor (beta chain) was captured by sequencing in a study of siplizumab effects on memory and regulatory T cells. The CDR3 covers 17 residues. Looked up from germline, CDR1 is SGHDT and CDR2 is YYEEEE. Trimming stripped 4 bases from V and 4 bases from J, with 20 bases between. TCRdb's table, derived via immunoSEQ multiplex PCR, lists solely in-frame clones and lacks some. Of around 110,000 clones detected, roughly 94% appear once; the ten largest clones hold 1.5% to 2%. The receptor was isolated from a human donor in good health. The V and J genes are TRBV5-6 and TRBJ2-2; D is possibly TRBD1 (7 bases). Material: non-Treg CD4+ T cells sorted from blood. CDR3 bases: TGTGCCAGCAGCCCTATTGCAGGAGGGGGCGTCACCGGGGAGCTGTTTTTT. Its protein is CASSPIAGGGVTGELFF.